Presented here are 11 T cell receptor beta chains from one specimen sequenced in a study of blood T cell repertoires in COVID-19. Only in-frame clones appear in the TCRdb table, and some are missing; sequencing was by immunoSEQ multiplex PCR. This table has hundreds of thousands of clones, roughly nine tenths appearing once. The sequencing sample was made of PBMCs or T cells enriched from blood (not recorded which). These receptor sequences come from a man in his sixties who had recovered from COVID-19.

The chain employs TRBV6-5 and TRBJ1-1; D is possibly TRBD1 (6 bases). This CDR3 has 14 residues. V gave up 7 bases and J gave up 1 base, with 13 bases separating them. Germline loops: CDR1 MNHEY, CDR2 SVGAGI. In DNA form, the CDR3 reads TGTGCCAGCACCTTAGACAGGCCGAACACTGAAGCTTTCTTT. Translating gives CASTLDRPNTEAFF.

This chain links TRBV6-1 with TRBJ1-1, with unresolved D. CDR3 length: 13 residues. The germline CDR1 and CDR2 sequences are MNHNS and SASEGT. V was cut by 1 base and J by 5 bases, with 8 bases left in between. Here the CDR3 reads CASSEVERTEAFF. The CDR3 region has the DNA TGTGCCAGCAGTGAAGTCGAGAGGACTGAAGCTTTCTTT.

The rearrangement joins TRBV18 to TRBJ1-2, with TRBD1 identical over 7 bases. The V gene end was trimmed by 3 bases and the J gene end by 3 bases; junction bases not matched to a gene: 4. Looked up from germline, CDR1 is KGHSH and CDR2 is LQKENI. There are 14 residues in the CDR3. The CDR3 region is CASSPRDRYYGYTF. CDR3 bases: TGTGCCAGCTCACCGCGGGACAGATACTATGGCTACACCTTC.

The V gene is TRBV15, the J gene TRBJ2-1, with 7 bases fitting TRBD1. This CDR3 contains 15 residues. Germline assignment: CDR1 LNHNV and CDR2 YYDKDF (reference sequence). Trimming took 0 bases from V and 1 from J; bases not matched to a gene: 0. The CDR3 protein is CATSREGQSYNEQFF. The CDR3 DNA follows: TGTGCCACCAGCAGAGAGGGACAGTCCTACAATGAGCAGTTCTTC.

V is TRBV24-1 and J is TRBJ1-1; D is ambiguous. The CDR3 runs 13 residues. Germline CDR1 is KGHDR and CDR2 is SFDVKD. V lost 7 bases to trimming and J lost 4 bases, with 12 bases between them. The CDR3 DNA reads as TGTGCCACCAGGGGCTTGGCGAGCACTGAAGCTTTCTTT. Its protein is CATRGLASTEAFF.

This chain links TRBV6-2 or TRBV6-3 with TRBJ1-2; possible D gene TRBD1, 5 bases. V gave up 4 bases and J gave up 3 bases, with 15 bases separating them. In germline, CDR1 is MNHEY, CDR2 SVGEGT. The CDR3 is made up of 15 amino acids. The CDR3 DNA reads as TGTGCCAGCAGTTCTTCAGGTCGGGGGTACTATGGCTACACCTTC. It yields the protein CASSSSGRGYYGYTF.

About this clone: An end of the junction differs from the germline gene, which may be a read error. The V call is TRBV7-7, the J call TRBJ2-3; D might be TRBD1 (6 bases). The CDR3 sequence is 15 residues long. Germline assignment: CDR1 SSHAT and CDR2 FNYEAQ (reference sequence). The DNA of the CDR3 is TGTGCTAGCAGCCCCGCCGGGACACACACAGATACGCAGTATTTT. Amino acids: CASSPAGTHTDTQYF.

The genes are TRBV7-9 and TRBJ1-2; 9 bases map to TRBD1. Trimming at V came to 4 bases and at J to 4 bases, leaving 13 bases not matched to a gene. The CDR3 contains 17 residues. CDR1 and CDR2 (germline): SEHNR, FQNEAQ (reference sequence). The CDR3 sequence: CASSSQGQGGIVYGYTF. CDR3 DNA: TGTGCCAGCAGCTCACAGGGACAGGGCGGGATCGTCTATGGCTACACCTTC.

CDR3 sequence (DNA): TGTGCCACCAGCAGAGATCAAGGGACAGGAGATTATGGCTACACCTTC. This codes for CATSRDQGTGDYGYTF. The V gene is TRBV15, the J gene TRBJ1-2; TRBD1 aligns across 8 bases. The CDR3 is 16 amino acids. Per germline, CDR1 LNHNV and CDR2 YYDKDF (reference sequence). V dropped 0 bases and J dropped 5; count of bases not matched to a gene: 8. Full variable domain (rest looked up from reference TRBV15 and TRBJ1-2): DAMVIQNPRYQVTQFGKPVTLSCSQTLNHNVMYWYQQKSSQAPKLLFHYYDKDFNNEADTPDNFQSRRPNTSFCFLDIRSPGLGDTAMYLCATSRDQGTGDYGYTFGSGTRLTVV.

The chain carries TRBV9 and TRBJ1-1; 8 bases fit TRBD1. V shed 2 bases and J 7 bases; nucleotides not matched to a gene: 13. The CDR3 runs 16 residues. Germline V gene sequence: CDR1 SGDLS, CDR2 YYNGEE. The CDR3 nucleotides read TGTGCCAGCAGCGTGGGACAGGTCGGGGAGCTGGGTGAAGCTTTCTTT. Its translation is CASSVGQVGELGEAFF.

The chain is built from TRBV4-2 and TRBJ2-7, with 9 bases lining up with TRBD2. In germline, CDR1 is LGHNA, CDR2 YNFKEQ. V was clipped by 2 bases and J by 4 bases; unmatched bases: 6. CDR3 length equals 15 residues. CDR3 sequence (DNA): TGTGCCAGCAGCCAATGGGGCGGGGGGGCTTACGAGCAGTACTTC. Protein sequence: CASSQWGGGAYEQYF.